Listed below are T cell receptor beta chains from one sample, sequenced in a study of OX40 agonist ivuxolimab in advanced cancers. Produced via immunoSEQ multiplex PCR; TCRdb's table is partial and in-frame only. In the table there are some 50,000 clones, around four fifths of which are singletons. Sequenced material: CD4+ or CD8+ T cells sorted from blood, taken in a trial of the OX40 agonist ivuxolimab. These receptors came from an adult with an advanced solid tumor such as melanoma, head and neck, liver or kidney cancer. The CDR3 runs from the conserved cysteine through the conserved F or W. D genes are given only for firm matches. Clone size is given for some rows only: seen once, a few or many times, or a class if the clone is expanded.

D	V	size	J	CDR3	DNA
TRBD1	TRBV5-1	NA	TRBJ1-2	CASSRDRNYGYTF	TGCGCCAGCAGCCGGGACAGAAACTATGGCTACACCTTC
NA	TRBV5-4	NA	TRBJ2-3	CASSPAGQSTDTQYF	TGTGCCAGCAGCCCTGCGGGACAAAGCACAGATACGCAGTATTTT
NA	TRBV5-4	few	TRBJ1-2	CASSSGGSYGYTF	TGTGCCAGCAGCTCCGGGGGGAGCTATGGCTACACCTTC
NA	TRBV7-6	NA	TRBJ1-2	CASSLEAGWDYGYTF	TGTGCCAGCAGCTTAGAGGCAGGGTGGGACTATGGCTACACCTTC
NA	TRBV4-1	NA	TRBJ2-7	CASSQDIGIRDEQYF	TGCGCCAGCAGCCAAGATATAGGGATACGCGACGAGCAGTACTTC
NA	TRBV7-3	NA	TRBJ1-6	CASSLTPFNSPLHF	TGTGCCAGCAGCTTAACTCCGTTTAATTCACCCCTCCACTTT
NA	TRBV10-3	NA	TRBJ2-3	CAISERGSTDTQYF	TGTGCCATCAGTGAGCGGGGGAGCACAGATACGCAGTATTTT
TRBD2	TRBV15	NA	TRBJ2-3	CATSRDLAGGTDTQYF	TGTGCCACCAGCAGAGATCTAGCGGGAGGCACAGATACGCAGTATTTT
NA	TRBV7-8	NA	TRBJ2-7	CASSDNYEQYF	TGTGCCAGCAGCGACAACTACGAGCAGTACTTC
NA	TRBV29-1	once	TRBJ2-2	CSVERGRGTGELFF	TGCAGCGTTGAAAGGGGACGCGGGACCGGGGAGCTGTTTTTT
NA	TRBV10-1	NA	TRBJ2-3	CASSPEGRTDTQYF	TGCGCCAGCAGTCCGGAGGGCCGCACAGATACGCAGTATTTT
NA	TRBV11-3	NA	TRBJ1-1	CASRSPRDPEAFF	TGTGCCAGCAGGTCCCCCAGGGATCCTGAAGCTTTCTTT
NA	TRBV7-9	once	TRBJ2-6	CASSQRMGPGANVLTF	TGTGCCAGCAGCCAGCGGATGGGGCCTGGGGCCAACGTCCTGACTTTC
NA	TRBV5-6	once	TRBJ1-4	CASSSLRGSTREKLFF	TGTGCCAGCAGCTCTCTTCGGGGTTCGACCCGGGAAAAACTGTTTTTT
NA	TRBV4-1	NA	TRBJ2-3	CAAGGASTDTQYF	TGCGCAGCAGGGGGGGCTAGCACAGATACGCAGTATTTT
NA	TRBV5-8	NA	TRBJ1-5	CASSSGRGPQHF	TGTGCCAGCAGCTCGGGGCGAGGTCCCCAGCATTTT
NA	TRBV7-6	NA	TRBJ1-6	CASSLAAGAGSPLHF	TGTGCCAGCAGCTTAGCGGCAGGGGCGGGTTCACCCCTCCACTTT
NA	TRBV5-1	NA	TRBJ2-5	CASSETIQETQYF	TGCGCCAGCAGCGAGACTATCCAAGAGACCCAGTACTTC
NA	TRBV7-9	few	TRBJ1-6	CASSLGLASSYNSPLHF	TGTGCCAGCAGCTTAGGTCTGGCCAGCTCCTATAATTCACCCCTCCACTTT